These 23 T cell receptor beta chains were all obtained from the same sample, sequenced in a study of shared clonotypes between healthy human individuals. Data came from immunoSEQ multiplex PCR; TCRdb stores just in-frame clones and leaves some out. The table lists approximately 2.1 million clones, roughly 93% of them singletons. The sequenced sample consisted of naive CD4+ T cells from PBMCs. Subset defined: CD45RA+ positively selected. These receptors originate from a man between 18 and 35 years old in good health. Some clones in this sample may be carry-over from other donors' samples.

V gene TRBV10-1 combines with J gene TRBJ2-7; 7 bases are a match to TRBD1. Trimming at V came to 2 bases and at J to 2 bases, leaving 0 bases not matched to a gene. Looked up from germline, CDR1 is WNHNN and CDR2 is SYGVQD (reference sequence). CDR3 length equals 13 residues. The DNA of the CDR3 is TGCGCCAGCAGTGAGGACAGGGCCTACGAGCAGTACTTC. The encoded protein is CASSEDRAYEQYF.

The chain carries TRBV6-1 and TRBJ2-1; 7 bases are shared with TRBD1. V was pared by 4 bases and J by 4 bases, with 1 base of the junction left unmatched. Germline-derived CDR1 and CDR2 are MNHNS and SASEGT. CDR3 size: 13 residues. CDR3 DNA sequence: TGTGCCAGCAGTGCGGACAGGTACAATGAGCAGTTCTTC. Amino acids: CASSADRYNEQFF.

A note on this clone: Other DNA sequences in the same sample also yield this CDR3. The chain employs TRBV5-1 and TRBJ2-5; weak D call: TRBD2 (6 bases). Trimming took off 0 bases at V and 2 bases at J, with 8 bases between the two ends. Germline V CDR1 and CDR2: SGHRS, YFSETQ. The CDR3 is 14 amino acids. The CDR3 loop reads CASSLGSGQETQYF. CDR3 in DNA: TGCGCCAGCAGCTTGGGTAGCGGACAAGAGACCCAGTACTTC.

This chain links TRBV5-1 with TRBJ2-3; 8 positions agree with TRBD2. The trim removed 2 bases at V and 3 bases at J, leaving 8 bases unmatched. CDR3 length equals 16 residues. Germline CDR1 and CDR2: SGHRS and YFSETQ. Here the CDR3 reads CASSLGGSGTTDTQYF. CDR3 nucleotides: TGCGCCAGCAGCTTAGGTGGTAGCGGGACTACAGATACGCAGTATTTT.

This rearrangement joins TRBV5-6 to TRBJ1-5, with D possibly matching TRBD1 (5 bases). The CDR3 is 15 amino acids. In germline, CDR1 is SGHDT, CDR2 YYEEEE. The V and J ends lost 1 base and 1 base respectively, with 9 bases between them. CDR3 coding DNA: TGTGCCAGCAGCTTGAGGGGACTCAGCAATCAGCCCCAGCATTTT. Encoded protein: CASSLRGLSNQPQHF.

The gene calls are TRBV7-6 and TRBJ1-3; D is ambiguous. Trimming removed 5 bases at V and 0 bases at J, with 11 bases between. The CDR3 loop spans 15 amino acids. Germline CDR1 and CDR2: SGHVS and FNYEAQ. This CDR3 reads CASSGDLYSGNTIYF. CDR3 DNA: TGTGCCAGCAGCGGCGACTTGTACTCTGGAAACACCATATATTTT.

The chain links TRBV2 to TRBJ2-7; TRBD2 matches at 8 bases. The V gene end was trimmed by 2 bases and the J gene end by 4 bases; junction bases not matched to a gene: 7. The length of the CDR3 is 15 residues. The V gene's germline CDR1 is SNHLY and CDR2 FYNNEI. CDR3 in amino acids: CASSEMGTSGYEQYF. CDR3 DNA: TGTGCCAGCAGTGAAATGGGCACTAGCGGTTACGAGCAGTACTTC.

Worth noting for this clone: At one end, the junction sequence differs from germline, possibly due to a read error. The CDR3 region has the DNA TGTGCCAGCAGCCAAGTTGTAACTAGCCGGTTGCTCTTC. It yields the protein CASSQVVTSRLLF. The chain joins TRBV4-2 to TRBJ2-1, with D maybe TRBD2 (6 bases). Per germline, CDR1 LGHNA and CDR2 YNFKEQ. The CDR3 extends over 13 amino acids.

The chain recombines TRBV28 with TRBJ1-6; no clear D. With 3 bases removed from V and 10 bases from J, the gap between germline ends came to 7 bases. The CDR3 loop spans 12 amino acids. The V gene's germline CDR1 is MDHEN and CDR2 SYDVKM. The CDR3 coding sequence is TGTGCCAGCAGTTTTGCGGTCTCACCCCTCCACTTT. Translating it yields CASSFAVSPLHF.

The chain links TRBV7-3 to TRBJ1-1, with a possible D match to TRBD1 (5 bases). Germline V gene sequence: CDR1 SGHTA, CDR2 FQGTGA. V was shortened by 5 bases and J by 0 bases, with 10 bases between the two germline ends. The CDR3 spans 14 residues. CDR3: CASSLQALNTEAFF. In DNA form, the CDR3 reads TGTGCCAGCAGCCTACAGGCCCTGAACACTGAAGCTTTCTTT.

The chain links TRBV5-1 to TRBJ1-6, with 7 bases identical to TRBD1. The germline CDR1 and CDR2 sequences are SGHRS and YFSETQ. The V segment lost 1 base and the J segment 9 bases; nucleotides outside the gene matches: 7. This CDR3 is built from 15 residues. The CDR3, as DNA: TGCGCCAGCAGCTTGCGCGAACAGGGGACTTCACCCCTCCACTTT. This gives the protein CASSLREQGTSPLHF.

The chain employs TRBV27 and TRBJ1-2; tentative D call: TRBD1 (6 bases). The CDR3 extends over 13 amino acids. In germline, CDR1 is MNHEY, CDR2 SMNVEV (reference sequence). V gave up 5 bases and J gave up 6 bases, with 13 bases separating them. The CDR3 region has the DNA TGTGCCAGCAGTGTAAAGCAGGGGCATGGCTACACCTTC. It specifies CASSVKQGHGYTF.

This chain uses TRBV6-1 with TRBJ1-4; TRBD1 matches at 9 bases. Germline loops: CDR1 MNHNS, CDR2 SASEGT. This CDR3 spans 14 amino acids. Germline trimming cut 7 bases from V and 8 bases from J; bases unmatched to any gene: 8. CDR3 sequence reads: CASTPQGAVEKLFF. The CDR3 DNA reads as TGTGCCAGCACCCCACAGGGGGCGGTCGAAAAACTGTTTTTT.

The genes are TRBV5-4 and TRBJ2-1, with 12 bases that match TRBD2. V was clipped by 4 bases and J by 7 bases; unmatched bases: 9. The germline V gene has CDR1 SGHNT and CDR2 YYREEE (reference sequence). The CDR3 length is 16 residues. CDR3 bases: TGTGCCAGCAGCACGGGTGGGCTAGCGGGAGGGAATGAGCAGTTCTTC. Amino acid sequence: CASSTGGLAGGNEQFF.

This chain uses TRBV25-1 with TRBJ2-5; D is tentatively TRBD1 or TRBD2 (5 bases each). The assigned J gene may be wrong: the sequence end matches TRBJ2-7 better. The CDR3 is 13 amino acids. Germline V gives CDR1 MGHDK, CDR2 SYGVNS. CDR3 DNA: TGTGCCAGCACCGGGGCAGTCTCCTACGAGCAGTACTTC. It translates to CASTGAVSYEQYF.

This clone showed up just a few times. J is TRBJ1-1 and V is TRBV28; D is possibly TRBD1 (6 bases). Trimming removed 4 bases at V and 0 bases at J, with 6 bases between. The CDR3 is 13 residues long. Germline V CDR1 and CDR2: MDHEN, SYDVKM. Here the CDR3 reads CASSWTVNTEAFF. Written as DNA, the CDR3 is TGTGCCAGCAGTTGGACAGTGAACACTGAAGCTTTCTTT. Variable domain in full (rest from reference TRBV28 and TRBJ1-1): DVKVTQSSRYLVKRTGEKVFLECVQDMDHENMFWYRQDPGLGLRLIYFSYDVKMKEKGDIPEGYSVSREKKERFSLILESASTNQTSMYLCASSWTVNTEAFFGQGTRLTVV.

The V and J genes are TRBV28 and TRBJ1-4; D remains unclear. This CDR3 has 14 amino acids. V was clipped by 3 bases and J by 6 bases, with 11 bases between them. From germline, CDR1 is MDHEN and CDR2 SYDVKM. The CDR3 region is CASSLSNSHEKLFF. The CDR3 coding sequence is TGTGCCAGCAGTTTGTCCAATAGTCATGAAAAACTGTTTTTT.

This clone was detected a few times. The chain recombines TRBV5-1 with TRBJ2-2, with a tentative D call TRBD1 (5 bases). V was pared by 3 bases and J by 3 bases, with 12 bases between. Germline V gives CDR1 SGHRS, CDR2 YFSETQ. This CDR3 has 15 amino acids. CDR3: CASSWTRVHTGELFF. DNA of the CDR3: TGCGCCAGCAGCTGGACACGCGTACACACCGGGGAGCTGTTTTTT.

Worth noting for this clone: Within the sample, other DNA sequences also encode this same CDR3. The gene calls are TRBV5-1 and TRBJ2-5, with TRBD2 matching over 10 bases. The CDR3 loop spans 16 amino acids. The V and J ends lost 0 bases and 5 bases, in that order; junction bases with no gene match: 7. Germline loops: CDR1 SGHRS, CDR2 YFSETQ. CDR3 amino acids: CASSLEASGRGETQYF. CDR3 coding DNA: TGCGCCAGCAGCTTGGAGGCTAGCGGGAGAGGGGAGACCCAGTACTTC.

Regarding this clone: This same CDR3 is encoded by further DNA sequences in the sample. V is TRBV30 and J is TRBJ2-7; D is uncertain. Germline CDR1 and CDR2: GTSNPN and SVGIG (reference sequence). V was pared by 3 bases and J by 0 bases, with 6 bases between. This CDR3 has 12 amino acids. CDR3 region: CAWRGSSYEQYF. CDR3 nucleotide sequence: TGTGCCTGGAGGGGTAGCTCCTACGAGCAGTACTTC.

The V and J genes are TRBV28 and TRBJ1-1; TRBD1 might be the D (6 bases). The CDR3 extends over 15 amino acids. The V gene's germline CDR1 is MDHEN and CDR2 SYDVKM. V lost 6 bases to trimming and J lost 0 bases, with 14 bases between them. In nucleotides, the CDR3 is TGTGCCAGCAGCCCAGGGGCCGCCATGAACACTGAAGCTTTCTTT. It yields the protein CASSPGAAMNTEAFF. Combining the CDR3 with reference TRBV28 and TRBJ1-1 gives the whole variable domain DVKVTQSSRYLVKRTGEKVFLECVQDMDHENMFWYRQDPGLGLRLIYFSYDVKMKEKGDIPEGYSVSREKKERFSLILESASTNQTSMYLCASSPGAAMNTEAFFGQGTRLTVV.

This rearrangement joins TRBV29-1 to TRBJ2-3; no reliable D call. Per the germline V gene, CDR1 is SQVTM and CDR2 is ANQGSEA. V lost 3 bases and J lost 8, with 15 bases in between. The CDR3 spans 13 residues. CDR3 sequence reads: CSVEGFAQGTQYF. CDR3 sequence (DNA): TGCAGCGTTGAGGGTTTTGCCCAAGGTACGCAGTATTTT.

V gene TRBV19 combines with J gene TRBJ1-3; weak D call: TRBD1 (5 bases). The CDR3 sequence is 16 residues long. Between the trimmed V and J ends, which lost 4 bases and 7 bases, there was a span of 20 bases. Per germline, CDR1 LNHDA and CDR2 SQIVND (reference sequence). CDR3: CASSTLPRGHGNTIYF. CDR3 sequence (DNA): TGTGCCAGTAGTACCCTTCCCCGGGGCCATGGGAACACCATATATTTT.